Listed here are 15 T cell receptor beta chains from one sample, sequenced in a study of technical replicates of blood from a few donors. TCRdb's table, derived via immunoSEQ multiplex PCR, lists solely in-frame clones and lacks some. Here the sample spans around 63,000 clones, 95% to 98% being singletons. The sample comprised T cells isolated from PBMCs. Every receptor here comes from a human donor in good health.

V is TRBV27 and J is TRBJ2-2; D perhaps matches TRBD1 (6 bases). The CDR3 contains 16 residues. CDR1 MNHEY and CDR2 SMNVEV come from the germline V gene (reference sequence). V was cut by 1 base and J by 4 bases, with 13 bases left in between. The CDR3 nucleotides are TGTGCCAGCAGTTTATGGGGCCAGGGGCGCACCGGGGAGCTGTTTTTT. It is translated as CASSLWGQGRTGELFF.

Concerning this clone itself: The junction departs from germline at one end; a sequencing error may be responsible. The rearrangement links TRBV4-1 to TRBJ1-2; the D gene is possibly TRBD1 (6 bases). From germline, CDR1 is MGHRA and CDR2 YSYEKL. The CDR3 spans 13 residues. CDR3 coding DNA: TGCGCCAGCAGCCAAGTGCCCTACAGGGAAAACTACTTC. This codes for CASSQVPYRENYF.

The chain joins TRBV5-1 to TRBJ2-7; tentative D call: TRBD2 (5 bases). Trimming pared 2 bases from V and 4 bases from J, leaving 13 bases between. The CDR3 is made up of 14 amino acids. CDR1 is SGHRS, CDR2 YFSETQ, per germline. The CDR3, as DNA: TGCGCCAGCAGCTTTAGAGGGTCCGAGTACGAGCAGTACTTC. Amino acid sequence: CASSFRGSEYEQYF.

The J gene is TRBJ1-1, the V gene TRBV6-6; D remains ambiguous. The CDR3 loop spans 14 amino acids. The germline V gene encodes CDR1 MNHNY and CDR2 SVGAGI (reference sequence). V lost 4 bases and J 2 bases, leaving 11 bases between the germline ends. CDR3: CASSFFELNTEAFF. Written as DNA, the CDR3 is TGTGCCAGCAGTTTTTTCGAACTCAACACTGAAGCTTTCTTT.

The rearrangement joins TRBV5-1 to TRBJ1-2; tentative D call: TRBD1 (6 bases). The length of the CDR3 is 12 residues. V dropped 6 bases and J dropped 10 bases, with 16 bases sitting between them. Germline assignment: CDR1 SGHRS and CDR2 YFSETQ. The CDR3 DNA sequence: TGCGCCAGCACCTTTGACAGGTCCCCCTACACCTTC. It yields the protein CASTFDRSPYTF.

This chain links TRBV7-2 with TRBJ2-1; the D gene is possibly TRBD2 (6 bases). This CDR3 region has 17 residues. V was pared by 1 base and J by 1 base, with 14 bases between. Germline CDR1 is SGHTA and CDR2 is FQGNSA. The CDR3 spells CASSLVFGSGSYNEQFF. The CDR3 region has the DNA TGTGCCAGCAGCTTAGTTTTCGGGAGTGGATCCTACAATGAGCAGTTCTTC.

This clone appeared once. V and J are TRBV5-1 and TRBJ1-3, with D perhaps TRBD1 (6 bases). Deletions cut 0 bases from V and 2 bases from J, with 6 bases between. Germline lookup yields CDR1 SGHRS and CDR2 YFSETQ. There are 14 residues in the CDR3. The CDR3 region has the DNA TGCGCCAGCAGCTTGGCAGGGGCTGGAAACACCATATATTTT. Translated: CASSLAGAGNTIYF.

The gene calls are TRBV5-8 and TRBJ2-5; possible D gene TRBD2, 5 bases. This CDR3 spans 14 amino acids. Germline lookup yields CDR1 SGHTS and CDR2 YDEGEE. The V and J ends lost 10 bases and 5 bases respectively, with 21 bases between them. Written as DNA, the CDR3 is TGTGCCTCCTCGGAGGTCCAAAGTAGGGAGACCCAGTACTTC. Translated, it gives CASSEVQSRETQYF.

The chain has TRBV7-9 and TRBJ2-2, with TRBD2 identical over 8 bases. CDR1 and CDR2 (germline): SEHNR, FQNEAQ (reference sequence). J gave up 2 bases and V 1 base, and 3 bases lay outside the gene matches. This CDR3 has 16 amino acids. The CDR3 DNA follows: TGTGCCAGCAGCTTAGGTGCGGGAGGTAACACCGGGGAGCTGTTTTTT. The encoded protein is CASSLGAGGNTGELFF.

The chain couples TRBV6-1 to TRBJ1-6; no definite D call. With 0 bases removed from V and 7 bases from J, the gap between germline ends came to 16 bases. Germline loops: CDR1 MNHNS, CDR2 SASEGT. The CDR3 runs 17 residues. In DNA form, the CDR3 reads TGTGCCAGCAGTGAAGCCCACCCCGGGGTAGGCAATTCACCCCTCCACTTT. Protein product: CASSEAHPGVGNSPLHF.

This chain connects TRBV5-6 to TRBJ1-1; D gene uncertain. Germline V gives CDR1 SGHDT, CDR2 YYEEEE. The CDR3 runs 16 residues. V lost 8 bases and J 0 bases, leaving 20 bases between the germline ends. CDR3 residues: CASDYQIGLMNTEAFF. The CDR3 DNA sequence: TGTGCCAGTGATTACCAAATTGGACTTATGAACACTGAAGCTTTCTTT. The full variable domain, with the rest looked up from reference TRBV5-6 and TRBJ1-1, is DAGVTQSPTHLIKTRGQQVTLRCSPKSGHDTVSWYQQALGQGPQFIFQYYEEEERQRGNFPDRFSGHQFPNYSSELNVNALLLGDSALYLCASDYQIGLMNTEAFFGQGTRLTVV.

The chain has TRBV11-3 and TRBJ2-1; tentatively, D is TRBD2 (6 bases). Germline V gene lookup returns CDR1 SGHNT and CDR2 YENEEA. The V gene lost 6 bases and the J gene lost 7 bases, with 13 bases spanning the gap. This CDR3 contains 13 residues. For the CDR3, the DNA is TGTGCCAGCAGTTCCTCGGAGGGGAATGAGCAGTTCTTC. Encoded protein: CASSSSEGNEQFF.

The genes are TRBV6-1 and TRBJ1-5, with D uncertain. In germline, CDR1 is MNHNS, CDR2 SASEGT. The V gene lost 4 bases and the J gene lost 5 bases, with 15 bases spanning the gap. The CDR3 sequence is 15 residues long. CDR3 DNA sequence: TGTGCCAGCAGTGCGCTAAATGGTGTCGATCAGCCCCAGCATTTT. Translated, it gives CASSALNGVDQPQHF.

CDR3 nucleotide sequence: TGCAGCGTCAACTGGAACACTGAAGCTTTCTTT. Translated: CSVNWNTEAFF. The rearrangement uses TRBV29-1 and TRBJ1-1; D is uncertain. In germline, CDR1 is SQVTM, CDR2 ANQGSEA. Trimming took 6 bases from V and 1 from J, leaving 6 bases between them. This CDR3 is 11 amino acids long.

This chain uses TRBV5-4 with TRBJ1-1; 7 positions agree with TRBD1. The length of the CDR3 is 14 residues. V lost 2 bases to trimming and J lost 4 bases; unmatched junction nucleotides: 5. Germline CDR1 is SGHNT and CDR2 is YYREEE (reference sequence). The DNA of the CDR3 is TGTGCCAGCAGCTTCGACAGGGATGGCACTGAAGCTTTCTTT. Its translation: CASSFDRDGTEAFF.